The 7 T cell receptor beta chains below all came from one sample that was sequenced in a study of Tregs in tolerant kidney transplant recipients. Profiling relied on immunoSEQ multiplex PCR, and the TCRdb table lists in-frame clones only, not all of them. Here the sample spans 90,000 or so clones, 90% to 95% being singletons. The nonmyeloablative bone marrow transplants came from related graft donors, with transient mixed chimerism. Sequenced material: CD4+ T cells from blood (PBMCs), taken 12 months after the transplant. These receptors were collected from a human patient who received a combined kidney and bone marrow transplant. A share of the T cells may be of graft donor origin.

J is TRBJ2-7 and V is TRBV4-1; D ambiguous. Between the trimmed V and J ends, which lost 0 bases and 4 bases, there was a span of 13 bases. From germline, CDR1 is MGHRA and CDR2 YSYEKL. This CDR3 contains 15 residues. Written as DNA, the CDR3 is TGCGCCAGCAGCCAAGAAGAGTTTGCTGAGTACGAGCAGTACTTC. It encodes CASSQEEFAEYEQYF.

The V gene is TRBV5-4, the J gene TRBJ2-2; no reliable D call. CDR3 length: 15 amino acids. Per germline, CDR1 SGHNT and CDR2 YYREEE (reference sequence). V was trimmed by 4 bases and J by 4 bases, leaving 14 bases between them. The CDR3 region is CASSPSPVGTGELFF. For the CDR3, the DNA is TGTGCCAGCAGCCCTAGTCCGGTCGGCACCGGGGAGCTGTTTTTT. Full variable domain (missing parts from reference TRBV5-4 and TRBJ2-2): ETGVTQSPTHLIKTRGQQVTLRCSSQSGHNTVSWYQQALGQGPQFIFQYYREEENGRGNFPPRFSGLQFPNYSSELNVNALELDDSALYLCASSPSPVGTGELFFGEGSRLTVL.

Here the CDR3 reads CASSRTGKNQPQHF. The CDR3 nucleotides are TGTGCCAGCAGTCGGACAGGGAAAAATCAGCCCCAGCATTTT. This chain uses TRBV7-9 with TRBJ1-5; 8 bases agree with TRBD1. V was pared by 6 bases and J by 4 bases, with 5 bases of the junction left unmatched. This CDR3 spans 14 amino acids. Looked up from germline, CDR1 is SEHNR and CDR2 is FQNEAQ (reference sequence).

CDR3 sequence: CAWNPGDTQYF. In DNA, the CDR3 is TGTGCCTGGAACCCCGGGGATACGCAGTATTTT. The rearrangement uses TRBV30 and TRBJ2-3, with D uncertain. CDR1 and CDR2 (germline): GTSNPN, SVGIG (reference sequence). This CDR3 contains 11 residues. V dropped 4 bases and J dropped 6 bases, with 8 bases sitting between them. Based on the CDR3 plus reference TRBV30 and TRBJ2-3, the full variable domain is SQTIHQWPATLVQPVGSPLSLECTVEGTSNPNLYWYRQAAGRGLQLLFYSVGIGQISSEVPQNLSASRPQDRQFILSSKKLLLSDSGFYLCAWNPGDTQYFGPGTRLTVL.

This clone was observed a single time. This sample includes further DNA sequences coding for the same CDR3. The chain recombines TRBV27 with TRBJ1-6; the D gene is possibly TRBD1 (5 bases). The V end was cut by 5 bases, the J end by 0 bases, with 5 bases between. Germline assignment: CDR1 MNHEY and CDR2 SMNVEV (reference sequence). The CDR3 contains 14 residues. The CDR3, as DNA: TGTGCCAGCAGTAGGGGCTCCTATAATTCACCCCTCCACTTT. Translating gives CASSRGSYNSPLHF.

This sequence joins TRBV11-3 and TRBJ1-4; no definite D call. The CDR3 consists of 15 residues. Germline loops: CDR1 SGHNT, CDR2 YENEEA. Trimming shortened V by 5 bases and J by 1 base, and 11 bases separated the two germline ends. This chain's CDR3 is CASSPAGRTNEKLFF. The CDR3 coding sequence is TGTGCCAGCAGCCCGGCGGGCAGAACTAATGAAAAACTGTTTTTT.

J is TRBJ2-2 and V is TRBV9; D is perhaps TRBD2 (5 bases). The CDR3 is made up of 15 amino acids. Per germline, CDR1 SGDLS and CDR2 YYNGEE. V gave up 4 bases and J gave up 2 bases, with 12 bases separating them. In DNA form, the CDR3 reads TGTGCCAGCAGCTTTAGACGGGGAAACACCGGGGAGCTGTTTTTT. Its protein product is CASSFRRGNTGELFF.